Here is one T cell receptor beta chain with its context. The target antigen is unknown. Profiling relied on immunoSEQ multiplex PCR, and the TCRdb table lists in-frame clones only, not all of them. The table lists around 2,100,000 clones, about 95% of them singletons. The data stem from a study of shared clonotypes between healthy human individuals. Study context: In total, the donors were two women and a few men aged 18 to 49. The study's findings and limits: Approximately 5.4% of naive CD4 clonotypes were common to several donors. Exclusively blood specimens were collected; tissue repertoires likely differ.

Germline assignment: CDR1 GTSNPN and CDR2 SVGIG (reference sequence). Trimming took 2 bases from V and 0 from J, leaving 23 bases between them. The CDR3 totals 20 residues. The naive CD8 subset, CD45RO-negative cells positively selected for CCR7, excluded terminally differentiated effector memory CD45RA+ cells. Material for sequencing was naive CD8+ T cells sorted from blood. The receptor's source is a man younger than 30 in good health. The chain couples TRBV30 to TRBJ2-6; TRBD1 might be the D (6 bases). The CDR3 reads CAWSTFLPRDITSGANVLTF. Written as DNA, the CDR3 is TGTGCCTGGAGTACTTTCCTTCCCCGGGACATCACCTCTGGGGCCAACGTCCTGACTTTC. Supplemented by reference TRBV30 and TRBJ2-6, the full variable domain reads SQTIHQWPATLVQPVGSPLSLECTVEGTSNPNLYWYRQAAGRGLQLLFYSVGIGQISSEVPQNLSASRPQDRQFILSSKKLLLSDSGFYLCAWSTFLPRDITSGANVLTFGAGSRLTVL.